Listed here are 20 T cell receptor beta chains from one sample, sequenced in a study of early T cells in non-severe SARS-CoV-2 infection. TCRdb reprocessed the 5' RACE reads with MiXCR, giving one entry per CDR3 protein. Counted here are 50,000 or so distinct CDR3 sequences, over 7% occurring once; the ten biggest clones make up about 9.4%. Source material: whole blood. The receptors originated from an adult who was a healthcare worker with PCR-confirmed SARS-CoV-2 infection or an uninfected control (not recorded which).

This clonotype showed up just a few times. This chain links TRBV4-1 with TRBJ1-3; no clear D gene. The germline CDR1 and CDR2 sequences are MGHRA and YSYEKL. V was pared by 0 bases and J by 0 bases, with 6 bases between. This CDR3 contains 15 residues. CDR3 nucleotides: TGCGCCAGCAGCCAAGATCAAGTCTCTGGAAACACCATATATTTT. Amino acid sequence: CASSQDQVSGNTIYF.

The gene calls are TRBV13 and TRBJ1-1; a possible D gene is TRBD1 (5 bases). The CDR3 length is 13 residues. Germline CDR1 is PRHDT and CDR2 is FYEKMQ (reference sequence). Trimming cost V 3 bases and J 5 bases, with 10 bases left between them. CDR3 in amino acids: CASSLGRQTEAFF. CDR3 bases: TGTGCCAGCAGCTTGGGGCGTCAGACTGAAGCTTTCTTT.

This clonotype was detected ten times or more. This sequence joins TRBV6-5 and TRBJ2-7; 7 bases align to TRBD1. The J segment lost 6 bases and the V segment lost 6 bases, leaving 17 bases of the junction unmatched. CDR1 is MNHEY, CDR2 SVGAGI, per germline. This CDR3 comprises 16 residues. The CDR3 DNA follows: TGTGCCAGCAGCCTAAGTGTGGGACAGACCTCACCCGAGCAGTACTTC. Translated, it gives CASSLSVGQTSPEQYF.

This clonotype was counted only a few times. The rearrangement links TRBV3-1 to TRBJ2-2, with 11 bases matching TRBD1. Germline CDR1 and CDR2: LGHDT and YNNKEL (reference sequence). The junction had 7 bases not matched to a gene; V was cut back by 1 base and J by 0 bases. The CDR3 covers 19 residues. CDR3 coding DNA: TGTGCCAGCAGCCAAGCATTCCTGGGACAGGGGGCGAACACCGGGGAGCTGTTTTTT. This translates into CASSQAFLGQGANTGELFF.

To note about this clonotype: A read error may be the cause here, since a much bigger clone is one base away. V gene TRBV28 combines with J gene TRBJ2-7; 9 nucleotides match TRBD1. The CDR3 runs 14 residues. Germline V gives CDR1 MDHEN, CDR2 SYDVKM. The CDR3 sequence: CASSWGQGLYDQYF. CDR3 DNA: TGTGCCAGCAGTTGGGGACAGGGACTCTACGACCAGTACTTC. Full variable domain (outside the CDR3, taken from reference TRBV28 and TRBJ2-7): DVKVTQSSRYLVKRTGEKVFLECVQDMDHENMFWYRQDPGLGLRLIYFSYDVKMKEKGDIPEGYSVSREKKERFSLILESASTNQTSMYLCASSWGQGLYDQYFGPGTRLTVT.

This clonotype was seen at least ten times. The gene calls are TRBV4-1 and TRBJ2-5, with 7 bases aligning to TRBD1. The J segment lost 0 bases and the V segment lost 1 base, leaving 5 bases of the junction unmatched. The CDR3 covers 16 residues. Per germline, CDR1 MGHRA and CDR2 YSYEKL. The CDR3 DNA is TGCGCCAGCAGCCAAGTAGAGGGGGCCCACCAAGAGACCCAGTACTTC. Its translation: CASSQVEGAHQETQYF.

This clonotype appeared a few times. This chain links TRBV6-4 with TRBJ2-1; D is possibly TRBD2 (6 bases). The germline V and J ends were trimmed by 6 bases and 0 bases, with 18 bases remaining between them. The CDR3 covers 17 residues. CDR1 MRHNA and CDR2 SNTAGT come from the germline V gene. As DNA, the CDR3 is TGTGCCAGCAGCGCCGGAGTCGGAGGGAGCTCCTACAATGAGCAGTTCTTC. As protein: CASSAGVGGSSYNEQFF.

This clonotype was detected a few times. The chain recombines TRBV11-2 with TRBJ1-3; no clear D gene. Germline CDR1 and CDR2: SGHAT and FQNNGV. Trimming removed 5 bases at V and 9 bases at J, with 17 bases between. The CDR3 has 14 amino acids. The CDR3 DNA follows: TGTGCCAGCAGCAATGACTACGAACTATCCACCATATATTTT. It translates to CASSNDYELSTIYF.

This clonotype was seen at least ten times. The V and J genes are TRBV9 and TRBJ1-2; D not resolved. Germline V gene data show CDR1 as SGDLS and CDR2 as YYNGEE. The CDR3 is 16 amino acids. V was trimmed by 0 bases and J by 0 bases, leaving 12 bases between them. CDR3 region: CASSVASGATNYGYTF. CDR3 DNA sequence: TGTGCCAGCAGCGTAGCTTCAGGAGCGACTAACTATGGCTACACCTTC.

This clonotype was recorded a few times. V usage is TRBV4-1 and J usage is TRBJ2-3; no firm D call. CDR1 is MGHRA, CDR2 YSYEKL, per germline. The length of the CDR3 is 15 residues. V lost 4 bases and J lost 3, with 14 bases in between. CDR3: CASSPTTILTDTQYF. DNA for the CDR3: TGCGCCAGCAGCCCCACGACAATCCTTACAGATACGCAGTATTTT.

This clonotype was detected only a few times. This chain connects TRBV7-2 to TRBJ1-1; 8 bases align to TRBD1. V lost 5 bases, J lost 5 bases, and 10 bases stayed unmatched. The CDR3 is 15 residues long. CDR1 SGHTA and CDR2 FQGNSA come from the germline V gene. CDR3 sequence (DNA): TGTGCCAGCAGCATACGACAGGGGCCGGGAACTGAAGCTTTCTTT. Its protein is CASSIRQGPGTEAFF.

This clonotype was found many times. The chain combines TRBV21-1 with TRBJ2-3; the D call of TRBD2 is as the table states it, not checked on the DNA. TRBV21-1 is tagged as a pseudogene. CDR3 size: 19 residues. The CDR3 sequence: CASSKVRLAVDPGADTQYF. In DNA form, the CDR3 reads TGTGCCAGCAGCAAAGTTAGACTAGCGGTCGACCCTGGGGCAGATACGCAGTATTTT.

This clonotype was observed a few times. The chain joins TRBV28 to TRBJ1-1; TRBD1 is a possible D gene (5 bases). V gave up 6 bases and J gave up 8 bases, with 19 bases separating them. The CDR3 loop spans 14 amino acids. Germline V CDR1 and CDR2: MDHEN, SYDVKM. In nucleotides, the CDR3 is TGTGCCAGCAGCCCAATGGCAGGGACCGGCGAAGCTTTCTTT. This sequence encodes CASSPMAGTGEAFF. The full variable domain, completed using reference TRBV28 and TRBJ1-1, is DVKVTQSSRYLVKRTGEKVFLECVQDMDHENMFWYRQDPGLGLRLIYFSYDVKMKEKGDIPEGYSVSREKKERFSLILESASTNQTSMYLCASSPMAGTGEAFFGQGTRLTVV.

There are many counts of this clonotype. The CDR3 protein is CATNPTSGGSVLNEQFF. The CDR3, as DNA: TGTGCCACAAACCCGACTAGCGGGGGATCCGTCCTCAATGAGCAGTTCTTC. This chain joins TRBV2 and TRBJ2-1; 12 nucleotides match TRBD2. CDR1 and CDR2 from the germline V gene are SNHLY and FYNNEI. The CDR3 is 17 residues long. V lost 10 bases and J lost 6; bases outside the gene matches: 16.

The chain has TRBV9 and TRBJ1-5, with 7 bases that match TRBD1. V lost 3 bases, J lost 3 bases, and 9 bases stayed unmatched. Per germline, CDR1 SGDLS and CDR2 YYNGEE. The CDR3 consists of 16 residues. The CDR3 nucleotides are TGTGCCAGCAGCGCACAGGGGCACCGGGACAATCAGCCCCAGCATTTT. It encodes CASSAQGHRDNQPQHF.

The gene calls are TRBV7-3 and TRBJ2-7, with 8 bases that match TRBD2. J was trimmed by 1 base and V by 1 base; bases with no gene match: 9. The CDR3 runs 17 residues. Germline CDR1 and CDR2: SGHTA and FQGTGA. CDR3 sequence (DNA): TGTGCCAGCAGCTTAAGATGGATCCTAGCGGGTTCCTACGAGCAGTACTTC. Translating it yields CASSLRWILAGSYEQYF. Drawing the rest from reference TRBV7-3 and TRBJ2-7, the complete variable domain is GAGVSQTPSNKVTEKGKYVELRCDPISGHTALYWYRQSLGQGPEFLIYFQGTGAADDSGLPNDRFFAVRPEGSVSTLKIQRTERGDSAVYLCASSLRWILAGSYEQYFGPGTRLTVT.

This clonotype was recorded at least ten times. The chain combines TRBV29-1 with TRBJ1-1; D gene uncertain. This CDR3 is 16 amino acids long. Trimming shortened V by 4 bases and J by 0 bases, and 18 bases separated the two germline ends. Germline V gene sequence: CDR1 SQVTM, CDR2 ANQGSEA. The CDR3 reads CSVGYWTLRMNTEAFF. In DNA form, the CDR3 reads TGCAGCGTTGGGTACTGGACCCTAAGGATGAACACTGAAGCTTTCTTT.

This clonotype was seen many times. This chain links TRBV27 with TRBJ2-1; possible D gene TRBD1, 6 bases. From germline, CDR1 is MNHEY and CDR2 SMNVEV (reference sequence). There are 19 residues in the CDR3. V was pared by 2 bases and J by 0 bases, with 20 bases between. The CDR3 protein is CASSLTRGGGYSSYNEQFF. CDR3 sequence (DNA): TGTGCCAGCAGTTTAACGAGGGGTGGGGGCTATAGCTCCTACAATGAGCAGTTCTTC.

This chain links TRBV9 with TRBJ2-7; D remains unclear. Trimming stripped 2 bases from V and 6 bases from J, with 15 bases between. The CDR3 extends over 14 amino acids. Germline values: CDR1 SGDLS, CDR2 YYNGEE. CDR3 residues: CASSVSGRWSEQYF. CDR3 nucleotides: TGTGCCAGCAGCGTGTCCGGACGGTGGTCCGAGCAGTACTTC.

Only a few counts were recorded for this clonotype. This chain joins TRBV7-8 and TRBJ1-1; D not certain. The germline V and J ends were trimmed by 2 bases and 1 base, with 5 bases remaining between them. The CDR3 length is 13 residues. Germline CDR1 SGHVS, CDR2 FQNEAQ. CDR3 in amino acids: CASSLQPNTEAFF. Written as DNA, the CDR3 is TGTGCCAGCAGCTTACAACCGAACACTGAAGCTTTCTTT.